Reported below is one T cell receptor (beta chain). Its antigen remains unidentified. Trimming removed 0 bases from V and 4 bases from J, with 18 bases in between. The germline CDR1 and CDR2 sequences are MNHNS and SASEGT. The CDR3 runs 17 residues. In the study's own analysis: Quality scores were absent from the junction-only immunoSEQ sequences, so filtering differed. Clones were sequenced by immunoSEQ multiplex PCR, and TCRdb holds only the in-frame ones, with some missing. The V and J calls and clone size come from that table; D and trimming were worked out from the DNA. This sample has roughly 1 million clones, with more than 75% found just once. The data belong to a study of shared clonotypes between healthy human individuals. Study-wide results and limits: It was observed that 5% to 6% of naive CD4 clonotypes were shared across several donors. The study found lower generation probabilities in non-shared clonotypes than in those shared by all four donors. Among donors, the sharing of clonotypes was expected to be influenced by sequencing depth.

This sequence originates from a man between 18 and 29 years old in good health. Some clones in this sample may be carry-over from other donors' samples. V is TRBV6-1 and J is TRBJ1-2; tentative D call: TRBD1 (5 bases). Sample: memory CD4+ T cells from PBMCs. The sample's subset: CD45RA-negative fraction. This CDR3 is CASSEALQWAGIYGYTF. CDR3 DNA sequence: TGTGCCAGCAGTGAAGCGCTTCAATGGGCAGGGATCTATGGCTACACCTTC.